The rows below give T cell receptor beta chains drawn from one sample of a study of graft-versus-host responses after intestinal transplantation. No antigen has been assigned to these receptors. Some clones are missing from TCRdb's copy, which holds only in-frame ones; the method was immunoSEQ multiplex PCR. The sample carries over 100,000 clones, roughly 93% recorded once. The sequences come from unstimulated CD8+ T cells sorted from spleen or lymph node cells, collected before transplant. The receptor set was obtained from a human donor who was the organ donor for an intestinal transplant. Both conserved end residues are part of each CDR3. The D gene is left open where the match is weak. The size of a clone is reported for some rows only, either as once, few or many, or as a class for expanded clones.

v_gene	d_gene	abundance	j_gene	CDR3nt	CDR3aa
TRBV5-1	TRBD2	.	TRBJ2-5	TGCGCCAGCAGCTGGGCTAGCGGGGACTTCGAGACCCAGTACTTC	CASSWASGDFETQYF
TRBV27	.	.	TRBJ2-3	TGTGCCAGCAGTGTAATCCCGGGACAAGCAGTGTATACGCAGTATTTT	CASSVIPGQAVYTQYF
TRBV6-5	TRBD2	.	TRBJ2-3	TGTGCCAGCAGGGGGACTAGCGGAACCACAGATACGCAGTATTTT	CASRGTSGTTDTQYF
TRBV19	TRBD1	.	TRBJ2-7	TGTGCCAGTGGGTACAGGGGGAGCGAGCAGTACTTC	CASGYRGSEQYF
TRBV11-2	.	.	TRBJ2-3	TGTGCCAGCAGCTTATACGGGAGACCGAACACAGATACGCAGTATTTT	CASSLYGRPNTDTQYF
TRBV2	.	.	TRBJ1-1	TGTGCCAGCAGTGAATGGGGGGAAGGCACTGAAGCTTTCTTT	CASSEWGEGTEAFF
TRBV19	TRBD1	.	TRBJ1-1	TGTGCCAGCGGCGGGGGGGACAGGGGGCGGACTGAAGCTTTCTTT	CASGGGDRGRTEAFF
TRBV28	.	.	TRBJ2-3	TGTGCCAGCAGCCGGCTGGATCGGAGCGCCGGGGATACGCAGTATTTT	CASSRLDRSAGDTQYF
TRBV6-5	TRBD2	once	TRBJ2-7	TGTGCCAGCAGTTGGACGGTGAGCGGGAGGGCCTACGAGCAGTACTTC	CASSWTVSGRAYEQYF
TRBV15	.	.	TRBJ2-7	TGTGCCACCAGCAGAGGACTAGTGCTGCCCGAGCAGTACTTC	CATSRGLVLPEQYF
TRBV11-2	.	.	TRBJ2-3	TGTGCCAGCAGCTTAACCCCGAGGGACATCACTGGCCGAGATACGCAGTATTTT	CASSLTPRDITGRDTQYF
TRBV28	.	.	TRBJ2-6	TGTGCCAGCAGAAAGTACAGCGCCAACGTCCTGACTTTC	CASRKYSANVLTF
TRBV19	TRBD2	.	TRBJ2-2	TGTGCCAGTAGTATAGGTGGCGGGAGTGGGACCGGGGAGCTGTTTTTT	CASSIGGGSGTGELFF
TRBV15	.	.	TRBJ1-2	TGTGCCACCAGCAGTCCGACAGGACCCTATGGCTACACCTTC	CATSSPTGPYGYTF
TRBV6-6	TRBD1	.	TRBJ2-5	TGTGCCAGCAGTTACTTACAGGGGGTGTACCAAGAGACCCAGTACTTC	CASSYLQGVYQETQYF
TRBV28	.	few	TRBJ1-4	TGTGCCAGCAGTTCAAAGACTGAAAAACTGTTTTTT	CASSSKTEKLFF
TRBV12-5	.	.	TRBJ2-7	TGTGCTAGTGGTTTGAGCGACAGTTCCTCCTCCTACGAGCAGTACTTC	CASGLSDSSSSYEQYF
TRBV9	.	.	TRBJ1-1	TGTGCCAGCAGCACACCCCCCGGTGATGAAGCTTTCTTT	CASSTPPGDEAFF
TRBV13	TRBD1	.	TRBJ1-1	TGTGCCAGCAGCTTAGAGGGACAGAACTTTGCTGAAGCTTTCTTT	CASSLEGQNFAEAFF
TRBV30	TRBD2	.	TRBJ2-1	TGTGCCTGGAACCTAGCGGGAGTCTACAATGAGCAGTTCTTC	CAWNLAGVYNEQFF
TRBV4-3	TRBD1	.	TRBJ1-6	TGCGCCAGCAGCCAAGATCACGACAGGGGAAATTCACCCCTCCACTTT	CASSQDHDRGNSPLHF
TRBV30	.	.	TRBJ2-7	TGTGCCTGGAGTGTAGTCTACGGCTACGAGCAGTACTTC	CAWSVVYGYEQYF
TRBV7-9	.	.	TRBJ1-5	TGTGCCAGCAGCTCCGTCGGGGCTACAAATCAGCCCCAGCATTTT	CASSSVGATNQPQHF
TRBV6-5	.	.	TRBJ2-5	TGTGCCAGCAGTTACTCAGGGAGACAAGAGACCCAGTACTTC	CASSYSGRQETQYF
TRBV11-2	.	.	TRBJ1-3	TGTGCCAGCAGCCCTTATCCCTTCAGCTCTGGAAACACCATATATTTT	CASSPYPFSSGNTIYF
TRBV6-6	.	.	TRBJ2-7	TGTGCCAGCAGTGGTAGGGGACTTTCGAGCTCCTACGAGCAGTACTTC	CASSGRGLSSSYEQYF
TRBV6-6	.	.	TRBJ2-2	TGTGCCAGCACCGAGCCGGGAGCCGGGGAGCTGTTTTTT	CASTEPGAGELFF
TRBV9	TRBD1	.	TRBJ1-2	TGTGCCAGCAGCGGTACCAACAGGGGGGGGCCCTATGGCTACACCTTC	CASSGTNRGGPYGYTF
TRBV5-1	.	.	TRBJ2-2	TGCGCCAGCAGCTTGTTCCCGGCTAGCACTAACACCGGGGAGCTGTTTTTT	CASSLFPASTNTGELFF
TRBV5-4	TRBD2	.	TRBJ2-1	TGTGCCAGCAGCTTGGATGTGTTGGGACTAACGAACTCGGGTGAGCAGTTCTTC	CASSLDVLGLTNSGEQFF
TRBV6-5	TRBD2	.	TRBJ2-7	TGTGCCAGCAGTTACTCGGGTAGCGGGAATGCCTACGAGCAGTACTTC	CASSYSGSGNAYEQYF
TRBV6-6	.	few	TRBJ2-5	TGTGCCAGCAGCCAACAGGGCCCCTTTGGAGAGACCCAGTACTTC	CASSQQGPFGETQYF
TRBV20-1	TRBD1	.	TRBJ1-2	TGCAGTGCTTGGACAGGGGGCTACACCTTC	CSAWTGGYTF
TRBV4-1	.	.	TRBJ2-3	TGCGCCAGCAGCCAAGCTTGGCCTGCGTCGACAGATACGCAGTATTTT	CASSQAWPASTDTQYF
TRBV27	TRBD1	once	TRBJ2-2	TGTGCCAGCAGTTTACGGCGGACAGGGAACACCGGGGAGCTGTTTTTT	CASSLRRTGNTGELFF